Following are 31 T cell receptor beta chains from one sample sequenced in a study of breast tumors, draining lymph nodes, adjacent tissues. TCRdb used MiXCR to reprocess the multiplex PCR reads, holding one entry per CDR3 protein. Of tens of thousands of distinct CDR3 sequences listed, around 41% are singletons. The sequenced material came from breast tumor tissue. These receptors all stem from a female donor with breast cancer. Some clones in this sample may be carry-over from other donors' samples.

The rearrangement links TRBV6-6 to TRBJ2-3; TRBD2 might be the D (5 bases). The V gene's germline CDR1 is MNHNY and CDR2 SVGAGI (reference sequence). The V end was cut by 7 bases, the J end by 3 bases, with 8 bases between. The CDR3 runs to 12 residues. The CDR3 protein is CASTSGTDTQYF. CDR3 coding DNA: TGTGCCAGCACTTCGGGAACAGATACGCAGTATTTT.

The chain combines TRBV5-1 with TRBJ1-1; D might be TRBD1 (5 bases). Trimming left V 5 bases short and J 7 bases short, with 12 bases between. Germline V gives CDR1 SGHRS, CDR2 YFSETQ. The CDR3 runs to 12 residues. DNA for the CDR3: TGCGCCAGCAGGACCCGGGGCGGTGAAGCTTTCTTT. Protein product: CASRTRGGEAFF.

This clonotype was observed many times. The gene calls are TRBV19 and TRBJ2-1, with D possibly matching TRBD2 (5 bases). V lost 7 bases and J 8 bases, leaving 9 bases between the germline ends. Germline CDR1 is LNHDA and CDR2 is SQIVND (reference sequence). The CDR3 totals 11 residues. CDR3 amino acids: CASTGSHEQFF. In DNA, the CDR3 is TGTGCCAGTACTGGGAGTCATGAGCAGTTCTTC.

V and J are TRBV29-1 and TRBJ2-7; D gene uncertain. The CDR3 length is 12 residues. Germline assignment: CDR1 SQVTM and CDR2 ANQGSEA. V gave up 6 bases and J gave up 3 bases, with 12 bases separating them. The DNA for the CDR3 is TGCAGCGTGCGGATTCACGGCTACGAGCAGTACTTC. Amino acids: CSVRIHGYEQYF.

The rearrangement links TRBV11-3 to TRBJ2-3; tentatively, D is TRBD2 (5 bases). Trimming removed 5 bases at V and 2 bases at J, with 17 bases between. The CDR3 sequence is 16 residues long. Germline assignment: CDR1 SGHNT and CDR2 YENEEA. This chain's CDR3 is CASSRVLGRITDTQYF. For the CDR3, the DNA is TGTGCCAGCAGCAGGGTACTAGGCAGGATCACAGATACGCAGTATTTT.

The rearrangement joins TRBV20-1 to TRBJ2-3; D unresolved. Germline CDR1 is DFQATT and CDR2 is SNEGSKA (reference sequence). The CDR3 has 11 residues. V was cut by 8 bases and J by 6 bases, with 12 bases left in between. The CDR3 sequence: CSYWVTDTQYF. As DNA, the CDR3 is TGCAGTTATTGGGTTACGGATACGCAGTATTTT.

The V call is TRBV11-2, the J call TRBJ1-4; 9 bases are shared with TRBD1. Trimming cost V 5 bases and J 4 bases; bases outside gene matches: 5. Germline-derived CDR1 and CDR2 are SGHAT and FQNNGV. The CDR3 has 15 residues. The CDR3 protein is CASSHGDRDNEKLFF. In DNA form, the CDR3 reads TGTGCCAGCAGCCACGGGGACAGGGATAATGAAAAACTGTTTTTT.

In its sample, this clonotype ranks as medium-sized. This chain links TRBV7-8 with TRBJ2-3; D not certain. Germline V lookup: CDR1 SGHVS, CDR2 FQNEAQ. The CDR3 is 11 residues long. Trimming removed 5 bases from V and 6 bases from J, with 6 bases in between. The CDR3 loop is CASSPLDTQYF. For the CDR3, the DNA is TGTGCCAGCAGCCCCTTGGATACGCAGTATTTT. Filled out from reference TRBV7-8 and TRBJ2-3, the complete variable domain reads GAGVSQSPRYKVAKRGQDVALRCDPISGHVSLFWYQQALGQGPEFLTYFQNEAQLDKSGLPSDRFFAERPEGSVSTLKIQRTQQEDSAVYLCASSPLDTQYFGPGTRLTVL.

V is TRBV9 and J is TRBJ2-2; 7 bases align to TRBD1. Trimming cost V 4 bases and J 0 bases; bases outside gene matches: 9. Germline lookup yields CDR1 SGDLS and CDR2 YYNGEE. This CDR3 contains 17 residues. The CDR3 sequence is CASSQATGAANTGELFF. The CDR3 DNA follows: TGTGCCAGCAGCCAAGCCACAGGGGCCGCGAACACCGGGGAGCTGTTTTTT. The whole variable domain, filled in from reference TRBV9 and TRBJ2-2, reads DSGVTQTPKHLITATGQRVTLRCSPRSGDLSVYWYQQSLDQGLQFLIQYYNGEERAKGNILERFSAQQFPDLHSELNLSSLELGDSALYFCASSQATGAANTGELFFGEGSRLTVL.

V is TRBV6-6 and J is TRBJ1-4; 8 bases align to TRBD1. This CDR3 has 15 amino acids. Germline V gene lookup returns CDR1 MNHNY and CDR2 SVGAGI (reference sequence). Trimming cost V 5 bases and J 7 bases; bases outside gene matches: 9. CDR3 loop: CASSNQDREGEKLFF. The CDR3 coding sequence is TGTGCCAGCAGTAATCAGGACAGGGAGGGTGAAAAACTGTTTTTT.

This clonotype was counted at least ten times. The J gene is TRBJ2-6, the V gene TRBV6-5, with unresolved D. The CDR3 is 15 amino acids. CDR1 and CDR2 (germline): MNHEY, SVGAGI. V lost 4 bases, J lost 4 bases, and 11 bases lay in between. The CDR3 loop is CASSWGGTGANVLTF. Written as DNA, the CDR3 is TGTGCCAGCAGTTGGGGTGGAACGGGGGCCAACGTCCTGACTTTC.

This clonotype was found many times. The gene calls are TRBV5-1 and TRBJ1-4; D unclear. Germline-derived CDR1 and CDR2 are SGHRS and YFSETQ. This CDR3 contains 15 residues. The germline V and J ends were trimmed by 4 bases and 1 base, with 11 bases remaining between them. CDR3 sequence: CASSPGWGTNEKLFF. The CDR3 region has the DNA TGCGCCAGCAGCCCTGGTTGGGGAACTAATGAAAAACTGTTTTTT.

This clonotype is medium-sized (0.01 to 0.1%) within its sample. The CDR3 coding sequence is TGCGCCAGCAGCCAAAACAGTAAAGCCCCCTACGAGCAGTACTTC. The encoded protein is CASSQNSKAPYEQYF. The rearrangement links TRBV4-1 to TRBJ2-7; D unclear. This CDR3 has 15 amino acids. V dropped 2 bases and J dropped 2 bases, with 13 bases sitting between them. The germline gives CDR1 MGHRA, CDR2 YSYEKL.

This clonotype was observed many times. This chain connects TRBV11-2 to TRBJ2-7; the D gene is possibly TRBD1 (6 bases). Trimming pared 1 base from V and 5 bases from J, leaving 12 bases between. The CDR3 contains 14 residues. The germline V gene encodes CDR1 SGHAT and CDR2 FQNNGV. The CDR3 protein is CASSLVTRGHEQYF. CDR3 bases: TGTGCCAGCAGCTTAGTTACCAGGGGTCACGAGCAGTACTTC.

V usage is TRBV2 and J usage is TRBJ2-3, with 10 bases aligning to TRBD2. This CDR3 has 15 amino acids. V was pared by 3 bases and J by 4 bases, with 4 bases of the junction left unmatched. The germline V gene has CDR1 SNHLY and CDR2 FYNNEI. The CDR3 loop is CASSELAGAPDTQYF. The DNA for the CDR3 is TGTGCCAGCAGTGAGCTAGCGGGAGCCCCAGATACGCAGTATTTT.

This chain links TRBV5-6 with TRBJ2-7; 7 nucleotides line up with TRBD1. Germline trimming cut 5 bases from V and 5 bases from J; bases unmatched to any gene: 4. The CDR3 consists of 12 residues. Looked up from germline, CDR1 is SGHDT and CDR2 is YYEEEE. In nucleotides, the CDR3 is TGTGCCAGCAGTATCGACAGGGACGAGCAGTACTTC. Residues: CASSIDRDEQYF.

Remarks on this clonotype: A clone one base away is much larger, so this may be a read error. The rearrangement links TRBV9 to TRBJ2-7; D possibly corresponds to TRBD1 (6 bases). Germline lookup yields CDR1 SGDLS and CDR2 YYNGEE. CDR3 length equals 14 residues. CDR3: CASSAGDTYYEQSF. The DNA for the CDR3 is TGTGCCAGCAGCGCCGGGGACACCTACTACGAGCAGTCCTTC.

The CDR3 sequence: CSAAGTSGGGYTDTQYF. CDR3 in DNA: TGCAGTGCAGCGGGGACTAGCGGGGGGGGTTACACAGATACGCAGTATTTT. The V gene is TRBV20-1, the J gene TRBJ2-3, with TRBD2 matching 16 bases. The CDR3 runs to 17 residues. Trimming cost V 6 bases and J 2 bases; bases outside gene matches: 8. Looked up from germline, CDR1 is DFQATT and CDR2 is SNEGSKA (reference sequence).

The chain carries TRBV15 and TRBJ2-3, with D unresolved. This CDR3 comprises 13 residues. Germline CDR1 is LNHNV and CDR2 is YYDKDF (reference sequence). Trimming stripped 0 bases from V and 3 bases from J, with 4 bases between. The chain's CDR3 is CATSRETTDTQYF. The CDR3 nucleotides read TGTGCCACCAGCAGAGAAACAACAGATACGCAGTATTTT.

The V and J genes are TRBV9 and TRBJ2-7, with D perhaps TRBD1 (6 bases). This CDR3 is 14 amino acids long. Germline lookup yields CDR1 SGDLS and CDR2 YYNGEE. Trimming stripped 4 bases from V and 4 bases from J, with 15 bases between. CDR3 in DNA: TGTGCCAGCAGCTTGAGATGGGACAAATACGAGCAGTACTTC. As protein: CASSLRWDKYEQYF.

CDR3 residues: CASSDPITGDRNYNEQFF. The CDR3 DNA sequence: TGTGCCAGCAGTGACCCAATTACAGGGGACCGTAACTACAATGAGCAGTTCTTC. The chain combines TRBV25-1 with TRBJ2-1; TRBD1 matches at 7 bases. Per the germline V gene, CDR1 is MGHDK and CDR2 is SYGVNS. This CDR3 contains 18 residues. The ends lost 3 bases at V and 3 bases at J; junction bases unmatched: 14.

V usage is TRBV20-1 and J usage is TRBJ2-2; D gene unclear. Germline assignment: CDR1 DFQATT and CDR2 SNEGSKA (reference sequence). CDR3 length: 15 residues. Trimming removed 3 bases from V and 0 bases from J, with 11 bases in between. This CDR3 is CSASPGSTNTGELFF. In nucleotides, the CDR3 is TGCAGTGCTAGTCCAGGATCGACGAACACCGGGGAGCTGTTTTTT.

Points on this clonotype: In this CDR3 the conserved last residue, phenylalanine or tryptophan, is missing, so a read error is likely. This chain connects TRBV29-1 to TRBJ2-1, with 9 positions matching TRBD1. V gave up 3 bases and J gave up 5 bases; unmatched junction bases: 5. There are 14 residues in the CDR3. Per germline, CDR1 SQVTM and CDR2 ANQGSEA. CDR3: CSVDGDRDNNEQFL. Here the CDR3 DNA reads TGCAGCGTTGACGGGGACAGGGACAACAATGAGCAGTTCCTC.

This sequence joins TRBV25-1 and TRBJ1-2, with 10 bases matching TRBD1. The CDR3 loop spans 12 amino acids. CDR1 is MGHDK, CDR2 SYGVNS, per germline. The CDR3, as DNA: TGTGCTACCTCGGGACAGGGGTATGGCTACACCTTC. It specifies CATSGQGYGYTF.

V and J are TRBV7-3 and TRBJ1-4; D is possibly TRBD1 (5 bases). Germline V gives CDR1 SGHTA, CDR2 FQGTGA. Trimming took off 6 bases at V and 5 bases at J, with 19 bases between the two ends. CDR3 length: 16 amino acids. This CDR3 reads CASRDGSSGANEKLFF. DNA of the CDR3: TGTGCCAGCAGGGACGGCAGCTCTGGGGCCAATGAAAAACTGTTTTTT.

The sample holds many counts of this clonotype. V and J are TRBV7-8 and TRBJ1-6, with 9 bases lining up with TRBD1. Germline V lookup: CDR1 SGHVS, CDR2 FQNEAQ. The CDR3 has 15 residues. V shed 5 bases, J shed 4 bases, and the junction held 3 bases outside the gene matches. CDR3 DNA: TGTGCCAGCAGCCCCGGGACAGGGTATAATTCACCCCTCCACTTT. Its translation: CASSPGTGYNSPLHF.

This clonotype has more than one count but fewer than ten. The gene calls are TRBV11-2 and TRBJ1-6, with D unclear. CDR1 is SGHAT, CDR2 FQNNGV, per germline. The CDR3 totals 11 residues. V gave up 0 bases and J gave up 9 bases, with 0 bases separating them. The CDR3 bases are TGTGCCAGCAGCTTAGATTCACCCCTCCACTTT. It yields the protein CASSLDSPLHF.

The table lists this clonotype with many counts. The CDR3 is CSARDEGRELFF. CDR3 nucleotide sequence: TGCAGTGCTAGAGATGAAGGGCGGGAGCTGTTTTTT. The chain carries TRBV20-1 and TRBJ2-2; D is undetermined. The CDR3 covers 12 residues. Germline CDR1 and CDR2: DFQATT and SNEGSKA (reference sequence). Trimming took 0 bases from V and 9 from J, leaving 8 bases between them.

The rearrangement joins TRBV25-1 to TRBJ1-2; D not resolved. Deletions cut 5 bases from V and 5 bases from J, with 12 bases between. Germline lookup yields CDR1 MGHDK and CDR2 SYGVNS. The CDR3 length is 13 residues. The CDR3 DNA reads TGTGCCAGCAGTCCCAGAGAGGGATATGGCTACACCTTC. It yields the protein CASSPREGYGYTF.

The chain uses TRBV9 and TRBJ2-3; 15 nucleotides align to TRBD2. Per germline, CDR1 SGDLS and CDR2 YYNGEE. CDR3 length: 16 residues. J gave up 5 bases and V 4 bases, and 5 bases lay outside the gene matches. The CDR3 loop reads CASSPGTSGRLDTQYF. In DNA form, the CDR3 reads TGTGCCAGCAGCCCGGGGACTAGCGGGAGGTTAGATACGCAGTATTTT. Combining the CDR3 with reference TRBV9 and TRBJ2-3 gives the whole variable domain DSGVTQTPKHLITATGQRVTLRCSPRSGDLSVYWYQQSLDQGLQFLIQYYNGEERAKGNILERFSAQQFPDLHSELNLSSLELGDSALYFCASSPGTSGRLDTQYFGPGTRLTVL.

This clonotype was seen many times. The J gene is TRBJ1-5, the V gene TRBV4-1; 11 nucleotides agree with TRBD1. The V gene's germline CDR1 is MGHRA and CDR2 YSYEKL. The ends lost 5 bases at V and 4 bases at J; junction bases unmatched: 4. The CDR3 length is 15 residues. The CDR3 sequence is CASSSDRGLNQPQHF. For the CDR3, the DNA is TGCGCCAGCAGCTCGGACAGGGGGCTAAATCAGCCCCAGCATTTT.